This T cell receptor (beta chain) originates from a study of OX40 agonist ivuxolimab in advanced cancers. The CDR3 runs to 17 residues. The V end was cut by 0 bases, the J end by 1 base, with 14 bases between. CDR1 MRHNA and CDR2 SNTAGT come from the germline V gene. Method: immunoSEQ multiplex PCR; TCRdb's copy keeps in-frame clones and lacks some. Among 85,000 to 130,000 clones listed, about nine tenths were seen once. The receptor was derived from an adult with an advanced solid tumor such as melanoma, head and neck, liver or kidney cancer. The specimen was CD4+ or CD8+ T cells sorted from blood, collected in a trial of the OX40 agonist ivuxolimab. The J gene is TRBJ2-3, the V gene TRBV6-4; weak D call: TRBD1 (6 bases). The CDR3 bases are TGTGCCAGCAGTGACTCGATTAGGGGGATGGGCACAGATACGCAGTATTTT. Protein product: CASSDSIRGMGTDTQYF.